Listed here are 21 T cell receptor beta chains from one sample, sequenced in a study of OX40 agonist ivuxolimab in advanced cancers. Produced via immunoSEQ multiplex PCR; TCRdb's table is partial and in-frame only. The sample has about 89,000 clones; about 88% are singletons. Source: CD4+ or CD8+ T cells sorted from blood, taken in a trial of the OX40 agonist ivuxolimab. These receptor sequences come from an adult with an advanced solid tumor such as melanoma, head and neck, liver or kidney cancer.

In nucleotides, the CDR3 is TGTGCCAGCAGCCCGCGGACGGACATTAATTCACCCCTCCACTTT. Translation gives CASSPRTDINSPLHF. This chain connects TRBV5-4 to TRBJ1-6; TRBD1 might be the D (5 bases). The V gene's germline CDR1 is SGHNT and CDR2 YYREEE (reference sequence). The CDR3 has 15 amino acids. V lost 4 bases and J 6 bases, leaving 14 bases between the germline ends.

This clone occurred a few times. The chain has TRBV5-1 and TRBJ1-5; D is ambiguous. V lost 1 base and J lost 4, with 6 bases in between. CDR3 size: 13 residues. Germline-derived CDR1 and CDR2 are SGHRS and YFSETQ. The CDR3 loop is CASSLSINQPQHF. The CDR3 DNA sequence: TGCGCCAGCAGCTTGTCGATTAATCAGCCCCAGCATTTT.

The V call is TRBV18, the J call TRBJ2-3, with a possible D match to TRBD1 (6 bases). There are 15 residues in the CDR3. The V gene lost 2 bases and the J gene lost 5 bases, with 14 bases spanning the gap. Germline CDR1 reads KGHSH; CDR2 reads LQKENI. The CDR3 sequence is CASSPSFRGGDTQYF. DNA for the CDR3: TGTGCCAGCTCACCATCGTTCAGGGGTGGAGATACGCAGTATTTT. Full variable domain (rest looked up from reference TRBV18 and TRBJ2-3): NAGVMQNPRHLVRRRGQEARLRCSPMKGHSHVYWYRQLPEEGLKFMVYLQKENIIDESGMPKERFSAEFPKEGPSILRIQQVVRGDSAAYFCASSPSFRGGDTQYFGPGTRLTVL.

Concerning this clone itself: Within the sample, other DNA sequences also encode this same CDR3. The CDR3 region is CASSGQVNQPQHF. In nucleotides, the CDR3 is TGTGCCAGCAGTGGACAGGTGAATCAGCCCCAGCATTTT. The chain recombines TRBV6-1 with TRBJ1-5; D might be TRBD1 (6 bases). Germline CDR1 MNHNS, CDR2 SASEGT. Trimming stripped 4 bases from V and 4 bases from J, with 8 bases between. The CDR3 loop spans 13 amino acids.

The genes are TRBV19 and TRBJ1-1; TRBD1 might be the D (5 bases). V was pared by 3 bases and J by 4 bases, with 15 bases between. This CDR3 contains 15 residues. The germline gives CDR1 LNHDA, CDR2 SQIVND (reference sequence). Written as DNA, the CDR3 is TGTGCCAGTAGTATCGGGAACAGGCCCAGCACTGAAGCTTTCTTT. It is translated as CASSIGNRPSTEAFF.

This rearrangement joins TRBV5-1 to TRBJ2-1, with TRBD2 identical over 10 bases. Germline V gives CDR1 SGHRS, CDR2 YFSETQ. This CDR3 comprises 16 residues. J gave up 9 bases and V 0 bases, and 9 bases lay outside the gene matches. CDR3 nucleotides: TGCGCCAGCAGCTTGGCCGCTAGCGGGGGAGCCTTTGAGCAGTTCTTC. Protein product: CASSLAASGGAFEQFF.

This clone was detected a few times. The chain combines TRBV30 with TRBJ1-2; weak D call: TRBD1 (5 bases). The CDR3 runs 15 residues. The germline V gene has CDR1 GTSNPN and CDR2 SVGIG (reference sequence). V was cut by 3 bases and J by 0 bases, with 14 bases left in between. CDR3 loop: CAWSPGAGPNYGYTF. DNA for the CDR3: TGTGCCTGGAGCCCTGGGGCTGGTCCTAACTATGGCTACACCTTC.

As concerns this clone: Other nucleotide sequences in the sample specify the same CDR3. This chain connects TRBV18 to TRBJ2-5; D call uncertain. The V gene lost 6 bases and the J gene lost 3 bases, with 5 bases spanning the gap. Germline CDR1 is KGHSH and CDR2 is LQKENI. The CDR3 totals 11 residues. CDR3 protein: CASSPKETQYF. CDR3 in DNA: TGTGCCAGCTCTCCTAAAGAGACCCAGTACTTC.

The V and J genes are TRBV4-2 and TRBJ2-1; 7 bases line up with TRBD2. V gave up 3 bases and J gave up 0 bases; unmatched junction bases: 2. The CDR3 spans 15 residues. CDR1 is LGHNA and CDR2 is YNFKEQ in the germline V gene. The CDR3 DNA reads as TGTGCCAGCAGCCATTCTAGCGGCTCCTACAATGAGCAGTTCTTC. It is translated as CASSHSSGSYNEQFF.

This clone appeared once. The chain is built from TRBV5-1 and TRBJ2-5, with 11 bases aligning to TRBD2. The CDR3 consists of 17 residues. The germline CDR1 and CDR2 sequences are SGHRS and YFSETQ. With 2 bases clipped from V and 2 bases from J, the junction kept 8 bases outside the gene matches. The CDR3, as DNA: TGCGCCAGCAGCTTATTCGGGACTAGCGGCCGACAAGAGACCCAGTACTTC. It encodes CASSLFGTSGRQETQYF.

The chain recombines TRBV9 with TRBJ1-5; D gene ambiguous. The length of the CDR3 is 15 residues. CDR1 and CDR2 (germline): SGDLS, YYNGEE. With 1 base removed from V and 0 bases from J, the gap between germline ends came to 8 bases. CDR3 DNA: TGTGCCAGCAGCGTATCGGTAGGTAGCAATCAGCCCCAGCATTTT. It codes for CASSVSVGSNQPQHF.

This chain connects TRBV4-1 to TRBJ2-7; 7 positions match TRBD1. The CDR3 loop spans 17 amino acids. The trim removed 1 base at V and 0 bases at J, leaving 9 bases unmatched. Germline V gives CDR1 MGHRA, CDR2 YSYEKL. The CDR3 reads CASSQGGGGPSSYEQYF. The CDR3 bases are TGCGCCAGCAGCCAAGGAGGGGGCGGACCTAGCTCCTACGAGCAGTACTTC.

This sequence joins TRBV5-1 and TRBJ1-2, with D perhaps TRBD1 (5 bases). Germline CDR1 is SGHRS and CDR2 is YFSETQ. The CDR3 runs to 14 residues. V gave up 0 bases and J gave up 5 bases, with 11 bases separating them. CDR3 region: CASSLDQGGYGYTF. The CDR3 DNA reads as TGCGCCAGCAGCTTGGATCAGGGAGGTTATGGCTACACCTTC.

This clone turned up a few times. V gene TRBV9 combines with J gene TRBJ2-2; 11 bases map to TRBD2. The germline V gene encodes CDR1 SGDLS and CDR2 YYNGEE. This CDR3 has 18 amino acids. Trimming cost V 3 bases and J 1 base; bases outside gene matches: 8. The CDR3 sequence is CASSDPSGGFQNTGELFF. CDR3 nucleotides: TGTGCCAGCAGCGACCCTAGCGGGGGGTTCCAGAACACCGGGGAGCTGTTTTTT.

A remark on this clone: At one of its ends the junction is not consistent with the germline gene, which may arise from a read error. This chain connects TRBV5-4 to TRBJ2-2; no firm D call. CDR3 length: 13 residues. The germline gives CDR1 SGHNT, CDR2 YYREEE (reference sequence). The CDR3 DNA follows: TGTGCCGGCAGCCGTCAAGGGACCGGGGAGCTGTTTTTT. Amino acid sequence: CAGSRQGTGELFF. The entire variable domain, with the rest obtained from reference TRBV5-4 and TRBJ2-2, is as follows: ETGVTQSPTHLIKTRGQQVTLRCSSQSGHNTVSWYQQALGQGPQFIFQYYREEENGRGNFPPRFSGLQFPNYSSELNVNALELDDSALYLCAGSRQGTGELFFGEGSRLTVL.

CDR3 sequence reads: CASSRAGGDYNEQFF. The CDR3 nucleotides read TGCGCCAGCAGTCGGGCCGGGGGGGACTACAATGAGCAGTTCTTC. The gene calls are TRBV5-1 and TRBJ2-1; 8 bases map to TRBD2. Looked up from germline, CDR1 is SGHRS and CDR2 is YFSETQ. V was clipped by 5 bases and J by 3 bases; unmatched bases: 7. CDR3 length: 15 residues. Together with reference TRBV5-1 and TRBJ2-1, the CDR3 gives the full variable domain: KAGVTQTPRYLIKTRGQQVTLSCSPISGHRSVSWYQQTPGQGLQFLFEYFSETQRNKGNFPGRFSGRQFSNSRSEMNVSTLELGDSALYLCASSRAGGDYNEQFFGPGTRLTVL.

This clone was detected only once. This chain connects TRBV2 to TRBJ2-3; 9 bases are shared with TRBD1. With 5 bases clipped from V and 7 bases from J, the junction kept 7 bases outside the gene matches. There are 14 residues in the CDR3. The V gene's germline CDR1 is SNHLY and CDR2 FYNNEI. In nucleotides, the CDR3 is TGTGCCAGCAGTTCTGGACAGGGGACGTATACGCAGTATTTT. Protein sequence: CASSSGQGTYTQYF.

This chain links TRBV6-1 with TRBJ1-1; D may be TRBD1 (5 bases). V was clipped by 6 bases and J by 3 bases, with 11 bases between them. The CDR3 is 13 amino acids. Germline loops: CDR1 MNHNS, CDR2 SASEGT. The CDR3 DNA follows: TGTGCCAGCAGCGACACAGGCTACACTGAAGCTTTCTTT. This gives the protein CASSDTGYTEAFF.

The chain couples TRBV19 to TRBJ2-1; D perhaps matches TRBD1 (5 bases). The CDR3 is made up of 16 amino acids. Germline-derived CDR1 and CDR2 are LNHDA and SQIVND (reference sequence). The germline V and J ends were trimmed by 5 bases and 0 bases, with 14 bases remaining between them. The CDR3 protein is CASSGRGRFSYNEQFF. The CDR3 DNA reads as TGTGCCAGTAGTGGAAGGGGCCGATTCTCCTACAATGAGCAGTTCTTC.

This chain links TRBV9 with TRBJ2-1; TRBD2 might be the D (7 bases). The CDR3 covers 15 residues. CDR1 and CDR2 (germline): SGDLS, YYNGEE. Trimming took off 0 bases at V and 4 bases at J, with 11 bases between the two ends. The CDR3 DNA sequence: TGTGCCAGCAGCGTAGGGGCGGGGGCGTACAATGAGCAGTTCTTC. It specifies CASSVGAGAYNEQFF.

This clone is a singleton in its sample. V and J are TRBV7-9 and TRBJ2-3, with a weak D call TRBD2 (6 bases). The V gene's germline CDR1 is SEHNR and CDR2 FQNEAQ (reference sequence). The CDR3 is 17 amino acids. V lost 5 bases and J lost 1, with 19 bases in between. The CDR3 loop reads CASSPEEGLPGTDTQYF. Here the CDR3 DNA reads TGTGCCAGCAGCCCGGAGGAGGGGCTACCCGGCACAGATACGCAGTATTTT.